A single sample gave rise to the 32 T cell receptor beta chains below, sequenced in a study of blood T cell repertoires in COVID-19. Profiled with immunoSEQ multiplex PCR; TCRdb holds only in-frame clones, not every one. The sample has around 100,000 clones; approximately 86% are singletons. Sequenced sample: PBMCs or T cells enriched from blood (not recorded which). The source of these receptors is a woman between 50 and 59 years old who had recovered from COVID-19.

This clone occurred a few times. DNA for the CDR3: TGTGCCAGCAGCTTAGATCCCCGGGACAGGGGGCATGGCTACACCTTC. Translation: CASSLDPRDRGHGYTF. V gene TRBV11-2 combines with J gene TRBJ1-2; 12 positions agree with TRBD1. CDR1 and CDR2 (germline): SGHAT, FQNNGV. The CDR3 consists of 16 residues. J gave up 6 bases and V 0 bases, and 5 bases lay outside the gene matches.

The rearrangement joins TRBV19 to TRBJ1-4, with TRBD1 matching 7 bases. The CDR3 totals 12 residues. Unmatched junction bases numbered 7, after V lost 9 bases and J lost 9 bases. The V gene's germline CDR1 is LNHDA and CDR2 SQIVND (reference sequence). The DNA of the CDR3 is TGTGCCAGCCACTACAGGGGACAAAAACTGTTTTTT. The encoded protein is CASHYRGQKLFF.

In DNA form, the CDR3 reads TGTGCCAGCAGCTCAACCGGCCCCTGGAGTGAGCAGTTCTTC. Its protein product is CASSSTGPWSEQFF. The chain has TRBV7-2 and TRBJ2-1; D is ambiguous. CDR3 length equals 14 residues. Germline-derived CDR1 and CDR2 are SGHTA and FQGNSA. Trimming took 4 bases from V and 9 from J, leaving 16 bases between them.

This clone was seen a single time. The chain joins TRBV5-1 to TRBJ2-3; no clear D. The length of the CDR3 is 13 residues. CDR1 is SGHRS, CDR2 YFSETQ, per germline. The V gene lost 3 bases and the J gene lost 2 bases, with 7 bases spanning the gap. The CDR3 DNA follows: TGCGCCAGCAGCTCCTTCGTCACAGATACGCAGTATTTT. The encoded protein is CASSSFVTDTQYF. The complete variable domain, with remaining parts taken from reference TRBV5-1 and TRBJ2-3, reads KAGVTQTPRYLIKTRGQQVTLSCSPISGHRSVSWYQQTPGQGLQFLFEYFSETQRNKGNFPGRFSGRQFSNSRSEMNVSTLELGDSALYLCASSSFVTDTQYFGPGTRLTVL.

In its sample, this clone was seen a few times. The chain combines TRBV19 with TRBJ1-5; 9 bases align to TRBD1. Germline V lookup: CDR1 LNHDA, CDR2 SQIVND (reference sequence). The J segment lost 5 bases and the V segment lost 5 bases, leaving 10 bases of the junction unmatched. The CDR3 consists of 16 residues. The CDR3 DNA follows: TGTGCCAGTAGTTTTTACGGGACAGGGAATTATCAGCCCCAGCATTTT. Its protein is CASSFYGTGNYQPQHF.

The gene calls are TRBV10-2 and TRBJ1-2; perhaps TRBD1 as D (5 bases). The ends were cut back, 0 bases at V and 4 bases at J, with 9 bases in the middle. Germline loops: CDR1 WSHSY, CDR2 SAAADI. This CDR3 has 14 residues. This chain's CDR3 is CASSESVGRYGYTF. The CDR3 DNA reads TGCGCCAGCAGTGAGTCGGTGGGGCGCTATGGCTACACCTTC.

The genes are TRBV9 and TRBJ2-3; D possibly corresponds to TRBD2 (5 bases). Trimming stripped 4 bases from V and 1 base from J, with 13 bases between. The CDR3 contains 15 residues. The germline V gene encodes CDR1 SGDLS and CDR2 YYNGEE. The CDR3 is CASSPAGGRTDTQYF. The CDR3 bases are TGTGCCAGCAGCCCAGCTGGAGGACGCACAGATACGCAGTATTTT.

The chain is built from TRBV27 and TRBJ2-1, with 7 bases identical to TRBD1. This CDR3 is built from 15 residues. Germline lookup yields CDR1 MNHEY and CDR2 SMNVEV (reference sequence). V gave up 4 bases and J gave up 3 bases; unmatched junction bases: 6. CDR3 in DNA: TGTGCCAGCAGTTACCCGGGACAGAACTACAATGAGCAGTTCTTC. Amino acids: CASSYPGQNYNEQFF.

The gene calls are TRBV7-3 and TRBJ2-5; weak D call: TRBD1 (6 bases). The CDR3 covers 14 residues. Germline V lookup: CDR1 SGHTA, CDR2 FQGTGA. Deletions cut 5 bases from V and 0 bases from J, with 10 bases between. The CDR3 nucleotides are TGTGCCAGCAGCCAAGACAGGTACCAAGAGACCCAGTACTTC. Protein sequence: CASSQDRYQETQYF.

There are a few counts of this clone. The V and J genes are TRBV4-1 and TRBJ2-1, with 13 bases matching TRBD2. Germline V gives CDR1 MGHRA, CDR2 YSYEKL. This CDR3 region has 16 residues. The J segment lost 2 bases and the V segment lost 4 bases, leaving 2 bases of the junction unmatched. The CDR3 DNA reads TGCGCCAGCAGCCCCGGACTAGCGGGGGCCTACAATGAGCAGTTCTTC. Protein product: CASSPGLAGAYNEQFF.

The chain carries TRBV7-2 and TRBJ1-1; no clear D gene. The CDR3 is 12 residues long. Germline values: CDR1 SGHTA, CDR2 FQGNSA. Trimming removed 1 base from V and 9 bases from J, with 9 bases in between. CDR3 in DNA: TGTGCCAGCAGCTTAGGGGGAGCCCAAGCTTTCTTT. Residues: CASSLGGAQAFF.

This clone was picked up a small number of times. The chain combines TRBV19 with TRBJ1-5; a possible D gene is TRBD1 (6 bases). The CDR3 sequence is 17 residues long. V lost 0 bases and J 5 bases, leaving 17 bases between the germline ends. In germline, CDR1 is LNHDA, CDR2 SQIVND (reference sequence). The CDR3 here is CASSIDLRGKRDQPQHF. The CDR3 DNA sequence: TGTGCCAGTAGTATAGATCTAAGGGGGAAGAGAGATCAGCCCCAGCATTTT.

The V and J genes are TRBV19 and TRBJ1-1, with D possibly TRBD1 on 5 matching bases. The length of the CDR3 is 15 residues. Germline CDR1 is LNHDA and CDR2 is SQIVND (reference sequence). V was shortened by 4 bases and J by 4 bases, with 16 bases between the two germline ends. In DNA, the CDR3 is TGTGCCAGTAGTAACAGGAGGGTAGCGGGCACTGAAGCTTTCTTT. Protein: CASSNRRVAGTEAFF.

The chain is built from TRBV2 and TRBJ1-3, with TRBD1 as a possible D gene (6 bases). From germline, CDR1 is SNHLY and CDR2 FYNNEI. This CDR3 comprises 14 residues. Trimming cost V 3 bases and J 3 bases, with 9 bases left between them. CDR3 nucleotide sequence: TGTGCCAGCAGTGACAGGGGTGGTGGAAACACCATATATTTT. It is translated as CASSDRGGGNTIYF.

The V gene is TRBV10-2, the J gene TRBJ1-1; D remains ambiguous. V was cut by 2 bases and J by 0 bases, with 7 bases left in between. This CDR3 has 14 amino acids. Germline CDR1 and CDR2: WSHSY and SAAADI. Here the CDR3 DNA reads TGCGCCAGCAGTGAGGACAACATGAACACTGAAGCTTTCTTT. Its protein product is CASSEDNMNTEAFF.

The CDR3 reads CASSLALDRAGEQYF. The CDR3 bases are TGTGCCAGCAGCTTAGCACTTGACAGGGCGGGCGAGCAGTACTTC. J is TRBJ2-7 and V is TRBV7-8, with 7 bases identical to TRBD1. Germline V gives CDR1 SGHVS, CDR2 FQNEAQ. This CDR3 region has 15 residues. J was trimmed by 6 bases and V by 0 bases; bases with no gene match: 8.

The chain recombines TRBV6-5 with TRBJ1-1; D is uncertain. CDR1 is MNHEY, CDR2 SVGAGI, per germline. V was cut by 6 bases and J by 1 base, with 9 bases left in between. The CDR3 runs 13 residues. CDR3 loop: CASRTGKNTEAFF. The CDR3 region has the DNA TGTGCCAGCAGGACCGGGAAGAACACTGAAGCTTTCTTT.

CDR3 sequence: CAWSVPRAGGRVNTEAFF. CDR3 DNA: TGTGCCTGGAGTGTACCTCGCGCAGGGGGTAGGGTGAACACTGAAGCTTTCTTT. The chain combines TRBV30 with TRBJ1-1; the match to TRBD1 covers 7 bases. The germline V gene encodes CDR1 GTSNPN and CDR2 SVGIG (reference sequence). Trimming at V came to 0 bases and at J to 0 bases, leaving 13 bases not matched to a gene. The CDR3 runs to 18 residues.

The chain combines TRBV29-1 with TRBJ2-2, with 8 bases lining up with TRBD2. With V trimmed by 1 base and J by 5 bases, 9 bases remained unmatched. Germline CDR1 and CDR2: SQVTM and ANQGSEA. CDR3 length: 16 residues. The CDR3 sequence: CSVEVTAGGSTGELFF. The CDR3 bases are TGCAGCGTTGAAGTCACCGCGGGAGGATCTACCGGGGAGCTGTTTTTT.

This clone was picked up one time. The V gene is TRBV5-1, the J gene TRBJ2-2; a possible D gene is TRBD1 (7 bases). Germline V gives CDR1 SGHRS, CDR2 YFSETQ. The CDR3 extends over 19 amino acids. V lost 5 bases and J lost 1, with 24 bases in between. This CDR3 reads CASRQRGDSTQMNTGELFF. The CDR3 bases are TGCGCCAGCAGGCAAAGGGGGGACAGTACACAAATGAACACCGGGGAGCTGTTTTTT.

This clone was seen only once. This chain connects TRBV19 to TRBJ1-5, with D perhaps matching TRBD1 (6 bases). This CDR3 is 18 amino acids long. Per germline, CDR1 LNHDA and CDR2 SQIVND (reference sequence). Trimming took 5 bases from V and 0 from J, leaving 20 bases between them. The CDR3 here is CASSLHRDMNYSNQPQHF. Here the CDR3 DNA reads TGTGCCAGTAGTCTACACCGGGACATGAATTATAGCAATCAGCCCCAGCATTTT.

DNA for the CDR3: TGTGCCAGCAGTTTACCCCGGGACAACTACGAGCAGTACTTC. Protein: CASSLPRDNYEQYF. The V gene is TRBV11-2, the J gene TRBJ2-7; a possible D gene is TRBD1 (6 bases). This CDR3 is built from 14 residues. CDR1 is SGHAT and CDR2 is FQNNGV in the germline V gene. The V end was cut by 6 bases, the J end by 3 bases, with 15 bases between. Together with reference TRBV11-2 and TRBJ2-7, the CDR3 gives the full variable domain: EAGVAQSPRYKIIEKRQSVAFWCNPISGHATLYWYQQILGQGPKLLIQFQNNGVVDDSQLPKDRFSAERLKGVDSTLKIQPAKLEDSAVYLCASSLPRDNYEQYFGPGTRLTVT.

This rearrangement joins TRBV11-2 to TRBJ2-3; 7 nucleotides match TRBD1. Germline CDR1 reads SGHAT; CDR2 reads FQNNGV. This CDR3 region has 11 residues. The trim removed 4 bases at V and 11 bases at J, leaving 3 bases unmatched. The DNA of the CDR3 is TGTGCCAGCAGCTCCGGGACAGTGCAGTATTTT. Encoded protein: CASSSGTVQYF.

The rearrangement joins TRBV5-1 to TRBJ2-3, with D uncertain. The CDR3 is 16 amino acids. CDR1 and CDR2 from the germline V gene are SGHRS and YFSETQ. Trimming took off 0 bases at V and 1 base at J, with 12 bases between the two ends. CDR3 nucleotide sequence: TGCGCCAGCAGCTTGGGCAACTTCATCGGCACAGATACGCAGTATTTT. This gives the protein CASSLGNFIGTDTQYF. The variable domain in full, completed from reference TRBV5-1 and TRBJ2-3, reads KAGVTQTPRYLIKTRGQQVTLSCSPISGHRSVSWYQQTPGQGLQFLFEYFSETQRNKGNFPGRFSGRQFSNSRSEMNVSTLELGDSALYLCASSLGNFIGTDTQYFGPGTRLTVL.

The chain combines TRBV7-9 with TRBJ1-4; D remains ambiguous. This CDR3 is built from 14 residues. V lost 5 bases and J lost 4, with 11 bases in between. Germline CDR1 is SEHNR and CDR2 is FQNEAQ (reference sequence). The CDR3 loop is CASSGVLVNEKLFF. As DNA, the CDR3 is TGTGCCAGCAGCGGAGTACTTGTTAATGAAAAACTGTTTTTT.

The V and J genes are TRBV29-1 and TRBJ2-1; 12 positions match TRBD1. The trim removed 5 bases at V and 8 bases at J, leaving 10 bases unmatched. CDR3 length: 15 residues. Germline V lookup: CDR1 SQVTM, CDR2 ANQGSEA. CDR3 residues: CSVPGGTGGADEQFF. CDR3 in DNA: TGCAGCGTTCCCGGGGGGACAGGGGGCGCAGATGAGCAGTTCTTC.

The chain has TRBV27 and TRBJ2-2, with D tentatively TRBD1 (5 bases). The CDR3 is made up of 15 amino acids. The V end lost 5 bases, the J end lost 1 base, and 11 bases lay between the germline ends. Germline V gene sequence: CDR1 MNHEY, CDR2 SMNVEV (reference sequence). The CDR3 DNA is TGTGCCAGCAGTCCGTCCGACAGGAACACCGGGGAGCTGTTTTTT. Amino acids: CASSPSDRNTGELFF.

The chain combines TRBV5-1 with TRBJ2-1, with 10 bases that match TRBD2. This CDR3 region has 15 residues. Germline values: CDR1 SGHRS, CDR2 YFSETQ. V was clipped by 0 bases and J by 6 bases; unmatched bases: 3. CDR3 amino acids: CASSLVASGSNEQFF. DNA of the CDR3: TGCGCCAGCAGCTTGGTGGCTAGCGGGAGCAATGAGCAGTTCTTC.

This sequence joins TRBV11-1 and TRBJ2-3; perhaps TRBD1 as D (6 bases). Per the germline V gene, CDR1 is SGHAT and CDR2 is FQDESV (reference sequence). The CDR3 extends over 14 amino acids. V shed 3 bases and J shed 6 bases, with 13 bases lying between them. This CDR3 is CASSFKQGTDTQYF. Written as DNA, the CDR3 is TGTGCCAGCAGCTTTAAACAGGGTACGGATACGCAGTATTTT. The whole variable domain, remainder taken from reference TRBV11-1 and TRBJ2-3, is EAEVAQSPRYKITEKSQAVAFWCDPISGHATLYWYRQILGQGPELLVQFQDESVVDDSQLPKDRFSAERLKGVDSTLKIQPAELGDSAMYLCASSFKQGTDTQYFGPGTRLTVL.

The genes are TRBV24-1 and TRBJ2-5; D gene uncertain. The CDR3 runs to 13 residues. V lost 4 bases, J lost 1 base, and 6 bases lay in between. Germline loops: CDR1 KGHDR, CDR2 SFDVKD. The CDR3 sequence: CATSESRQETQYF. The CDR3 nucleotides are TGTGCCACCAGTGAGTCGCGCCAAGAGACCCAGTACTTC.

The chain carries TRBV18 and TRBJ2-7; 7 bases are shared with TRBD1. Germline V CDR1 and CDR2: KGHSH, LQKENI. Unmatched junction bases numbered 3, after V lost 3 bases and J lost 4 bases. This CDR3 contains 13 residues. CDR3 region: CASSPTTGYEQYF. CDR3 sequence (DNA): TGTGCCAGCTCACCGACGACAGGGTACGAGCAGTACTTC.

The gene calls are TRBV7-2 and TRBJ1-2; D possibly corresponds to TRBD1 (5 bases). This CDR3 spans 15 amino acids. Trimming shortened V by 5 bases and J by 4 bases, and 17 bases separated the two germline ends. The germline CDR1 and CDR2 sequences are SGHTA and FQGNSA. The CDR3, as DNA: TGTGCCAGCAGCCCACCAGGCGGGGCAATCTATGGCTACACCTTC. Translating gives CASSPPGGAIYGYTF.